Only one count was recorded for the clone carrying this T cell receptor beta chain. What it binds is unknown. This sample is part of a study of CD8 T cells in ankylosing spondylitis. In making TCR beta libraries, quantitative 5'-RACE with molecular barcodes was used. TCRdb itself ran the 5' RACE reads through MiXCR, one entry per CDR3 protein. Here the sample spans fewer than 750,000 distinct CDR3 sequences, 15% to 20% being singletons. Study outcomes and limitations: There was a TCR beta motif, made of several highly homologous variants, that appeared characteristic of ankylosing spondylitis blood. Significant enrichment of disease-linked clones was reportedly seen in matched ankylosing spondylitis synovial fluid.

Trimming removed 4 bases at V and 2 bases at J, with 10 bases between. The CDR3 spans 13 residues. CDR1 is SGHRS, CDR2 YFSETQ, per germline. This TCR was sampled from a male donor with ankylosing spondylitis. The chain combines TRBV5-1 with TRBJ2-7; no firm D call. The specimen sequenced was blood, either unsorted or a sorted T cell fraction (not recorded which). The CDR3 loop is CASSGDIPYEQYF. CDR3 sequence (DNA): TGCGCCAGCAGCGGCGACATCCCCTACGAGCAGTACTTC.